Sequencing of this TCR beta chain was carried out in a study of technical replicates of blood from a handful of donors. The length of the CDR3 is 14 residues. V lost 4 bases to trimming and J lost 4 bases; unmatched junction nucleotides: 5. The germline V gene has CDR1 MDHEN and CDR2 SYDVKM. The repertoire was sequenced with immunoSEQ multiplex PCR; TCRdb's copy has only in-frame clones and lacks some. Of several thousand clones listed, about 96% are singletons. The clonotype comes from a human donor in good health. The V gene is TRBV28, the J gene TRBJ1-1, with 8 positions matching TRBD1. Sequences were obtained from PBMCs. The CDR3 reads CASSYRGGTTEAFF. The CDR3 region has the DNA TGTGCCAGCAGTTACAGGGGGGGGACCACTGAAGCTTTCTTT.